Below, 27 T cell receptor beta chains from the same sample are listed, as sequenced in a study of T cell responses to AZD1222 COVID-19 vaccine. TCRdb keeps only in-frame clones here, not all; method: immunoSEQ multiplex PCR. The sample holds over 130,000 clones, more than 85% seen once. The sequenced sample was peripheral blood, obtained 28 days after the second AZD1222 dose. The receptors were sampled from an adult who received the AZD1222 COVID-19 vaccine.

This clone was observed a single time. The CDR3 protein is CASSLTSGTYNEQFF. Written as DNA, the CDR3 is TGTGCCAGCAGCCTGACTAGCGGAACCTACAATGAGCAGTTCTTC. The chain has TRBV9 and TRBJ2-1; 9 bases are shared with TRBD2. The CDR3 spans 15 residues. V lost 4 bases to trimming and J lost 2 bases; unmatched junction nucleotides: 4. Germline V gene lookup returns CDR1 SGDLS and CDR2 YYNGEE. Full variable domain (rest looked up from reference TRBV9 and TRBJ2-1): DSGVTQTPKHLITATGQRVTLRCSPRSGDLSVYWYQQSLDQGLQFLIQYYNGEERAKGNILERFSAQQFPDLHSELNLSSLELGDSALYFCASSLTSGTYNEQFFGPGTRLTVL.

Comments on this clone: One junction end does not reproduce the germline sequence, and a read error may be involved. The CDR3 DNA follows: TGTGCCAGCAGCTTGGCGACAGTCTTC. Its protein product is CASSLATVF. This chain links TRBV7-9 with TRBJ2-1, with D perhaps matching TRBD1 (5 bases). The CDR3 loop spans 9 amino acids. Germline V lookup: CDR1 SEHNR, CDR2 FQNEAQ (reference sequence).

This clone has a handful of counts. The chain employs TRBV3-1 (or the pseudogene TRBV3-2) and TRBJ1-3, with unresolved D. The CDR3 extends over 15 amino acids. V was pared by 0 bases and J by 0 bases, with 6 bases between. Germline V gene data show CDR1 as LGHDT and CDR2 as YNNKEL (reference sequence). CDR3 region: CASSQDTVSGNTIYF. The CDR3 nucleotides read TGTGCCAGCAGCCAAGATACGGTCTCTGGAAACACCATATATTTT.

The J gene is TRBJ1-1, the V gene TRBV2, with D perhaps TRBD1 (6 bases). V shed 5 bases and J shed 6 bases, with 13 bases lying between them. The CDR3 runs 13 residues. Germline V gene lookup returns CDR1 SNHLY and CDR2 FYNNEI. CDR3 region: CASSPQGAAEAFF. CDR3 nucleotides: TGTGCCAGCAGTCCACAGGGTGCGGCTGAAGCTTTCTTT.

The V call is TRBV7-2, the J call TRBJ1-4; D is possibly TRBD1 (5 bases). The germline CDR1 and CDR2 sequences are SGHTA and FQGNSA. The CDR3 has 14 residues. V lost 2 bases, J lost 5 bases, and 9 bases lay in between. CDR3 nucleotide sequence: TGTGCCAGCAGCTTAAACAGGAGGAATGAAAAACTGTTTTTT. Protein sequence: CASSLNRRNEKLFF.

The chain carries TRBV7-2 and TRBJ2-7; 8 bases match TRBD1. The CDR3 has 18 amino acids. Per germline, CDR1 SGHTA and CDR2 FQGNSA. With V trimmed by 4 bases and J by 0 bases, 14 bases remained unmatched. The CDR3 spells CASSSKRHPGQDSYEQYF. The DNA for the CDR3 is TGTGCCAGCAGCTCTAAGAGACACCCGGGACAGGACTCCTACGAGCAGTACTTC.

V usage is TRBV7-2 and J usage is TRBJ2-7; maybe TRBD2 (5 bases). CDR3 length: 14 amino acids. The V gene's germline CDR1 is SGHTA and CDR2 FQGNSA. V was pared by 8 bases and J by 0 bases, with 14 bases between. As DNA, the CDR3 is TGTGCCAGCGGACTGGGCGGCCTCTCCTACGAGCAGTACTTC. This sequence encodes CASGLGGLSYEQYF. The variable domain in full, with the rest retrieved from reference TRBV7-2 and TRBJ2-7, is GAGVSQSPSNKVTEKGKDVELRCDPISGHTALYWYRQSLGQGLEFLIYFQGNSAPDKSGLPSDRFSAERTGGSVSTLTIQRTQQEDSAVYLCASGLGGLSYEQYFGPGTRLTVT.

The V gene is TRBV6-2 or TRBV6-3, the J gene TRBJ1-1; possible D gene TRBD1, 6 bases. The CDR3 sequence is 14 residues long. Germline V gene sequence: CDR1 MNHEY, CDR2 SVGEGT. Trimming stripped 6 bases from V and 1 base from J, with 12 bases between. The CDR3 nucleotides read TGTGCCAGCAGCATTCGCAGGGGGAACACTGAAGCTTTCTTT. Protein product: CASSIRRGNTEAFF.

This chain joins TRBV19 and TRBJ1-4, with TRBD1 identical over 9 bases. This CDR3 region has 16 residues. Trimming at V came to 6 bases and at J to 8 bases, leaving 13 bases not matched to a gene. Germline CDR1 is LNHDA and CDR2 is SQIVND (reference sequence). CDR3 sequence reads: CASSQARDRVGEKLFF. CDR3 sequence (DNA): TGTGCCAGTAGCCAGGCCCGGGACAGGGTCGGCGAAAAACTGTTTTTT.

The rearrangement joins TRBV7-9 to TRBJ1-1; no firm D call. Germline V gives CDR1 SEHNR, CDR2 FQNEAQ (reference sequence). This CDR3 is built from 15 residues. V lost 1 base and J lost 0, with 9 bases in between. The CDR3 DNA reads TGTGCCAGCAGCTTAGGTGGGGTCATGAACACTGAAGCTTTCTTT. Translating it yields CASSLGGVMNTEAFF.

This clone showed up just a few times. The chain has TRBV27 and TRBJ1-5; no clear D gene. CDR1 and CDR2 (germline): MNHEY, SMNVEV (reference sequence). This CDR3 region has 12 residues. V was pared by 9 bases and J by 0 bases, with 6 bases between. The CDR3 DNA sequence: TGTGCCAGTGGACTTAGCAATCAGCCCCAGCATTTT. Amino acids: CASGLSNQPQHF.

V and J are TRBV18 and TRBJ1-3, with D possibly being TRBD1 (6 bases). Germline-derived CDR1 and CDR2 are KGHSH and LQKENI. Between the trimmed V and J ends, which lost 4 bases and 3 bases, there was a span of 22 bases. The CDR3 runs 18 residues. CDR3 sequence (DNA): TGTGCCAGCTCACTAACCCCGCTGGGGGCGAGTGGTGGAAACACCATATATTTT. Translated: CASSLTPLGASGGNTIYF.

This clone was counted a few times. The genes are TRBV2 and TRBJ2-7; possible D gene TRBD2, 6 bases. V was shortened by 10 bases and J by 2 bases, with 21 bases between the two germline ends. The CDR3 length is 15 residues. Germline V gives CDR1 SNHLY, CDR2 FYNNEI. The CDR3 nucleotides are TGTGCCACCACATCTGGGGGGAGACAGACCTACGAGCAGTACTTC. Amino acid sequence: CATTSGGRQTYEQYF. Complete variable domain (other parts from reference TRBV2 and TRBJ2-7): EPEVTQTPSHQVTQMGQEVILRCVPISNHLYFYWYRQILGQKVEFLVSFYNNEISEKSEIFDDQFSVERPDGSNFTLKIRSTKLEDSAMYFCATTSGGRQTYEQYFGPGTRLTVT.

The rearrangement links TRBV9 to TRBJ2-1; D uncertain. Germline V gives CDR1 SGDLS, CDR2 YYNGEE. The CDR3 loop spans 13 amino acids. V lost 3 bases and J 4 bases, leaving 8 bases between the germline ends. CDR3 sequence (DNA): TGTGCCAGCAGCGCGACGGGTTACAATGAGCAGTTCTTC. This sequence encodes CASSATGYNEQFF. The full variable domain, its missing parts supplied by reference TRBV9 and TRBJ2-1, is DSGVTQTPKHLITATGQRVTLRCSPRSGDLSVYWYQQSLDQGLQFLIQYYNGEERAKGNILERFSAQQFPDLHSELNLSSLELGDSALYFCASSATGYNEQFFGPGTRLTVL.

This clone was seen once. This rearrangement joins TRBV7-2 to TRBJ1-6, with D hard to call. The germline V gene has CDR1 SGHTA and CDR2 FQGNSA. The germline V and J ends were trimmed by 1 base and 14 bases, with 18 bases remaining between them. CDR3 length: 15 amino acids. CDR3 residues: CASSLVNSGVVALHF. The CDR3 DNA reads TGTGCCAGCAGCTTAGTGAACAGCGGGGTTGTCGCCCTCCACTTT.

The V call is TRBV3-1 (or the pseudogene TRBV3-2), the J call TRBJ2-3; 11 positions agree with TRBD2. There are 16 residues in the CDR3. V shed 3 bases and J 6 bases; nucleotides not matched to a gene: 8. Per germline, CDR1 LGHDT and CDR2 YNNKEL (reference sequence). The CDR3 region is CASSQPVAGGLDTQYF. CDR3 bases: TGTGCCAGCAGCCAGCCTGTAGCGGGGGGGCTTGATACGCAGTATTTT.

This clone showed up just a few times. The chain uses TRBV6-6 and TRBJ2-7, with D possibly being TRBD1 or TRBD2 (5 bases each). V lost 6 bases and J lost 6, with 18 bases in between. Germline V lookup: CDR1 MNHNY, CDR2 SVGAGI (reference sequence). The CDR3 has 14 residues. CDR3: CASSLSDLRGEQYF. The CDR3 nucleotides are TGTGCCAGCAGCCTAAGTGACCTGAGGGGCGAGCAGTACTTC.

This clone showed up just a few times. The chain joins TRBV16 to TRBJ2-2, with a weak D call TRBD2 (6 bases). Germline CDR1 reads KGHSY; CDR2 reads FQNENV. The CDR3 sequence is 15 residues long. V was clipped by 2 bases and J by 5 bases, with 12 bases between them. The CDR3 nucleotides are TGTGCCAGCAGCCAAGGTACTAGCCCAACCGGGGAGCTGTTTTTT. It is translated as CASSQGTSPTGELFF.

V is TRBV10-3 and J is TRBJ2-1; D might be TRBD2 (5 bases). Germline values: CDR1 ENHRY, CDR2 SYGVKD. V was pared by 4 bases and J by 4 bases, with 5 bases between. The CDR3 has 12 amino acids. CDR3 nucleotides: TGTGCCATCAGTGGGACTTACAATGAGCAGTTCTTC. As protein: CAISGTYNEQFF.

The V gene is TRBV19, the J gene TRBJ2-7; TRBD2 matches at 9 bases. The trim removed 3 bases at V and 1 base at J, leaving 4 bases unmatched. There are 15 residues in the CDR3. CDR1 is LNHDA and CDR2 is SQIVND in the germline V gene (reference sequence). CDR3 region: CASSISLAGSYEQYF. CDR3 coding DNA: TGTGCCAGTAGTATCAGCCTAGCGGGATCCTACGAGCAGTACTTC.

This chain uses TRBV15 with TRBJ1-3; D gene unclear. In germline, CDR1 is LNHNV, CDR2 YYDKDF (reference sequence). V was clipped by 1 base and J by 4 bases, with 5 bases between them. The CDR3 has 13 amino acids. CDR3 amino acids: CATSRARGNTIYF. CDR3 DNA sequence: TGTGCCACCAGCAGAGCCCGCGGAAACACCATATATTTT.

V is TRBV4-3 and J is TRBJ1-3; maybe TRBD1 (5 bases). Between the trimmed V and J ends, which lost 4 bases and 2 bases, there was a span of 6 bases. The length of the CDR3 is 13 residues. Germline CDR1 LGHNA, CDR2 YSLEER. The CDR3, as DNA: TGCGCCAGCAGCCTGGGACCTGGAAACACCATATATTTT. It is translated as CASSLGPGNTIYF.

The CDR3 nucleotides read TGTACCAGCAGCATTGAGCAGTTCTTC. Translated: CTSSIEQFF. This sequence joins TRBV21-1 and TRBJ2-1. TRBV21-1 counts as a pseudogene. The CDR3 totals 9 residues.

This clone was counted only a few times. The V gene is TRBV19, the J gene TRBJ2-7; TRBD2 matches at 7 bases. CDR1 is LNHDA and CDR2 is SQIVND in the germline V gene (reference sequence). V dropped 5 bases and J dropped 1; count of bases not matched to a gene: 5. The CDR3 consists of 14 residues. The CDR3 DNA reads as TGTGCCAGTAGTGTCGCTAGCGGTTCCTACGAGCAGTACTTC. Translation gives CASSVASGSYEQYF.

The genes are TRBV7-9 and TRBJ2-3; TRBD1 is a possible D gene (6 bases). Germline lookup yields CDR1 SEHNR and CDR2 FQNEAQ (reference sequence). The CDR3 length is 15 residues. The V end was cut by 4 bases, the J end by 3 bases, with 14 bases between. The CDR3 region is CASSSSVGQTDTQYF. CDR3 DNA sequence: TGTGCCAGCAGCTCCTCCGTTGGACAGACAGATACGCAGTATTTT.

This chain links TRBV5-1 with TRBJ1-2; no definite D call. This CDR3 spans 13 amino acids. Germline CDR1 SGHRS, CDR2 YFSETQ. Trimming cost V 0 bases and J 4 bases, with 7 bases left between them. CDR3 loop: CASSLGQSYGYTF. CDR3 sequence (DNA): TGCGCCAGCAGCTTGGGGCAGTCCTATGGCTACACCTTC.

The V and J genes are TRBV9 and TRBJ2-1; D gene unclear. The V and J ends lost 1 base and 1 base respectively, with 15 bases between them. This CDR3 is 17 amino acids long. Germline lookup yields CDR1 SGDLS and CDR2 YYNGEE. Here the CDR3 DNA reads TGTGCCAGCAGCGTAATCGGAAGCGCCCCATCCTACAATGAGCAGTTCTTC. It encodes CASSVIGSAPSYNEQFF.